The 9 T cell receptor beta chains listed next were all sequenced from one sample in a study of T cell responses to AZD1222 COVID-19 vaccine. The assay was immunoSEQ multiplex PCR, and TCRdb's table has in-frame clones only and misses some. The sample gives about 97,000 clones, roughly 90% of which show up once; 2.5% to 3% is in the top ten. The source was peripheral blood, collected on day 0 of AZD1222 vaccination. Receptors were obtained from an adult in good health.

The V and J genes are TRBV3-1 (or the pseudogene TRBV3-2) and TRBJ2-7; 12 positions agree with TRBD1. Unmatched junction bases numbered 3, after V lost 4 bases and J lost 2 bases. The CDR3 spans 15 residues. Germline CDR1 reads LGHDT; CDR2 reads YNNKEL (reference sequence). CDR3 in DNA: TGTGCCAGCAGCCTCGGGACAGGGGGCACCTACGAGCAGTACTTC. Translating it yields CASSLGTGGTYEQYF.

The chain links TRBV6-5 to TRBJ2-7; the match to TRBD2 covers 15 bases. There are 16 residues in the CDR3. Trimming took 2 bases from V and 5 from J; bases not matched to a gene: 4. Germline V gene data show CDR1 as MNHEY and CDR2 as SVGAGI. CDR3 nucleotides: TGTGCCAGCAGTTACGGACTAGCGGGGGGGCAGAACGAGCAGTACTTC. Its protein is CASSYGLAGGQNEQYF.

CDR3 in amino acids: CATSREVNQPQHF. CDR3 nucleotides: TGTGCCACCAGCAGAGAAGTAAATCAGCCCCAGCATTTT. The genes are TRBV15 and TRBJ1-5; D uncertain. The germline V and J ends were trimmed by 0 bases and 4 bases, with 4 bases remaining between them. The CDR3 contains 13 residues. The germline V gene has CDR1 LNHNV and CDR2 YYDKDF (reference sequence).

In this sample, this clone turned up a few times. The chain is built from TRBV18 and TRBJ1-2; D not resolved. Germline V lookup: CDR1 KGHSH, CDR2 LQKENI. V lost 6 bases, J lost 8 bases, and 16 bases lay in between. The CDR3 extends over 13 amino acids. For the CDR3, the DNA is TGTGCCAGCTCCCCTGATCGTAGGGAAGGCTACACCTTC. Protein product: CASSPDRREGYTF.

V gene TRBV6-6 combines with J gene TRBJ1-6; TRBD1 agrees at 8 bases. Trimming cost V 6 bases and J 9 bases; bases outside gene matches: 10. The CDR3 totals 15 residues. Per the germline V gene, CDR1 is MNHNY and CDR2 is SVGAGI (reference sequence). The CDR3 DNA is TGTGCCAGCAGCCCGACAGGGGAAGGATTTTCACCCCTCCACTTT. It codes for CASSPTGEGFSPLHF.

This clone was recorded only once. The chain recombines TRBV9 with TRBJ1-4; TRBD1 is a possible D gene (6 bases). The germline V gene encodes CDR1 SGDLS and CDR2 YYNGEE. Trimming took 3 bases from V and 4 from J, leaving 10 bases between them. The CDR3 spans 14 residues. The CDR3 DNA reads as TGTGCCAGCAGCGAGGGACAACGTAATGAAAAACTGTTTTTT. Protein product: CASSEGQRNEKLFF.

V gene TRBV27 combines with J gene TRBJ1-1; a possible D gene is TRBD1 (5 bases). There are 12 residues in the CDR3. Trimming removed 6 bases at V and 7 bases at J, with 12 bases between. CDR1 is MNHEY, CDR2 SMNVEV, per germline (reference sequence). The DNA of the CDR3 is TGTGCCAGCAGCCGCCCCCAGGGTGAAGCTTTCTTT. It translates to CASSRPQGEAFF.

The chain joins TRBV5-1 to TRBJ2-1, with D perhaps assigned TRBD1 or TRBD2 (5 bases each). The V gene's germline CDR1 is SGHRS and CDR2 YFSETQ. The CDR3 covers 15 residues. Trimming removed 2 bases at V and 6 bases at J, with 15 bases between. The CDR3 DNA follows: TGCGCCAGCAGCTTTTGGGGGAAGGGCGGCAATGAGCAGTTCTTC. It specifies CASSFWGKGGNEQFF. Complete variable domain (other parts from reference TRBV5-1 and TRBJ2-1): KAGVTQTPRYLIKTRGQQVTLSCSPISGHRSVSWYQQTPGQGLQFLFEYFSETQRNKGNFPGRFSGRQFSNSRSEMNVSTLELGDSALYLCASSFWGKGGNEQFFGPGTRLTVL.

The genes are TRBV29-1 and TRBJ2-5, with D possibly being TRBD1 or TRBD2 (6 bases each). This CDR3 has 14 residues. V was shortened by 6 bases and J by 2 bases, with 16 bases between the two germline ends. Germline V CDR1 and CDR2: SQVTM, ANQGSEA. The CDR3 bases are TGCAGCGTATACTGGAGGGGGGAACAAGAGACCCAGTACTTC. Protein sequence: CSVYWRGEQETQYF.